This passage covers 22 T cell receptor beta chains from one sample sequenced in a study of early T cells in non-severe SARS-CoV-2 infection. TCRdb re-analysed the 5' RACE reads in MiXCR, keeping a single row per CDR3 protein. The sample has more than 65,000 distinct CDR3 sequences, around 13% seen once. The sequencing sample was made of whole blood. The receptor set was obtained from an adult who was a healthcare worker with PCR-confirmed SARS-CoV-2 infection or an uninfected control (not recorded which).

This clonotype was observed many times. This chain joins TRBV12-3 or TRBV12-4 and TRBJ1-1; D not certain. Trimming took off 5 bases at V and 0 bases at J, with 13 bases between the two ends. The CDR3 consists of 15 residues. The DNA of the CDR3 is TGTGCCAGCAGTAACACGATGGGTATGAACACTGAAGCTTTCTTT. Translated: CASSNTMGMNTEAFF.

In its sample, this clonotype was seen a few times. The chain has TRBV5-1 and TRBJ2-7, with D unresolved. The V and J ends lost 0 bases and 7 bases respectively, with 17 bases between them. The CDR3 is 15 residues long. Germline V lookup: CDR1 SGHRS, CDR2 YFSETQ. This CDR3 is CASSLDTLIEIEQYF. CDR3 nucleotides: TGCGCCAGCAGCTTGGATACCCTCATTGAGATTGAGCAGTACTTC.

The J gene is TRBJ2-1, the V gene TRBV6-1, with 11 bases fitting TRBD2. J gave up 5 bases and V 2 bases, and 2 bases lay outside the gene matches. Per germline, CDR1 MNHNS and CDR2 SASEGT. This CDR3 has 15 amino acids. CDR3: CASSETSGGHNEQFF. CDR3 bases: TGTGCCAGCAGTGAAACTAGCGGGGGCCACAATGAGCAGTTCTTC.

This clonotype was seen at least ten times. V gene TRBV20-1 combines with J gene TRBJ2-1; D may be TRBD2 (5 bases). Per germline, CDR1 DFQATT and CDR2 SNEGSKA (reference sequence). V lost 3 bases and J lost 4, with 13 bases in between. The CDR3 runs 14 residues. The CDR3 region is CSASQRRSYNEQFF. The CDR3 bases are TGCAGTGCTAGTCAACGGAGGTCGTACAATGAGCAGTTCTTC.

This clonotype came up a few times. The chain uses TRBV29-1 and TRBJ2-2; D not resolved. Germline CDR1 is SQVTM and CDR2 is ANQGSEA. The V end lost 6 bases, the J end lost 4 bases, and 6 bases lay between the germline ends. The CDR3 contains 11 residues. The CDR3 DNA reads as TGCAGCGTCGCTATCACCGGGGAGCTGTTTTTT. Its translation is CSVAITGELFF.

V is TRBV5-1 and J is TRBJ2-3; TRBD2 is a possible D gene (6 bases). In germline, CDR1 is SGHRS, CDR2 YFSETQ. There are 16 residues in the CDR3. Trimming left V 0 bases short and J 0 bases short, with 11 bases between. CDR3 bases: TGCGCCAGCAGCTTGGGGAGGGCCGCTAGCACAGATACGCAGTATTTT. Translated: CASSLGRAASTDTQYF.

The rearrangement uses TRBV7-9 and TRBJ2-7, with D uncertain. The germline V gene encodes CDR1 SEHNR and CDR2 FQNEAQ (reference sequence). This CDR3 contains 15 residues. The V end was cut by 2 bases, the J end by 4 bases, with 15 bases between. The CDR3 coding sequence is TGTGCCAGCAGCTTAATTTCTAGTTTTTCTTACGAGCAGTACTTC. Residues: CASSLISSFSYEQYF.

This clonotype appeared a few times. This chain uses TRBV7-9 with TRBJ2-2, with D unclear. V dropped 2 bases and J dropped 0 bases, with 4 bases sitting between them. The CDR3 is 14 amino acids. CDR1 is SEHNR, CDR2 FQNEAQ, per germline (reference sequence). DNA for the CDR3: TGTGCCAGCAGCTTACACTCGAACACCGGGGAGCTGTTTTTT. It translates to CASSLHSNTGELFF. Full variable domain (remainder filled in from reference TRBV7-9 and TRBJ2-2): DTGVSQNPRHKITKRGQNVTFRCDPISEHNRLYWYRQTLGQGPEFLTYFQNEAQLEKSRLLSDRFSAERPKGSFSTLEIQRTEQGDSAMYLCASSLHSNTGELFFGEGSRLTVL.

The chain has TRBV7-3 and TRBJ1-6; D not certain. The CDR3 has 13 amino acids. Germline V lookup: CDR1 SGHTA, CDR2 FQGTGA. V gave up 1 base and J gave up 10 bases, with 8 bases separating them. The chain's CDR3 is CASSLNSRSPLHF. DNA of the CDR3: TGTGCCAGCAGCTTAAACTCTAGGTCACCCCTCCACTTT. The full variable domain, in which reference TRBV7-3 and TRBJ1-6 provide the parts outside the CDR3, is GAGVSQTPSNKVTEKGKYVELRCDPISGHTALYWYRQSLGQGPEFLIYFQGTGAADDSGLPNDRFFAVRPEGSVSTLKIQRTERGDSAVYLCASSLNSRSPLHFGNGTRLTVT.

This clonotype was counted once. The rearrangement joins TRBV6-6 to TRBJ2-7, with D hard to call. The V end was cut by 5 bases, the J end by 3 bases, with 14 bases between. Germline-derived CDR1 and CDR2 are MNHNY and SVGAGI (reference sequence). CDR3 length: 14 amino acids. The CDR3 DNA is TGTGCCAGCAGTGATGGGCAGTTAAACTACGAGCAGTACTTC. Amino acids: CASSDGQLNYEQYF.

The chain employs TRBV6-2 or TRBV6-3 and TRBJ2-3; 10 bases are shared with TRBD2. Germline V gene sequence: CDR1 MNHEY, CDR2 SVGEGT. This CDR3 has 14 residues. V lost 7 bases and J lost 4; bases outside the gene matches: 5. CDR3 bases: TGTGCCAGCATCCAAGCGGGGGGGCCAGATACGCAGTATTTT. Translation: CASIQAGGPDTQYF.

There are a few counts of this clonotype. The chain has TRBV7-8 and TRBJ2-3; 8 positions match TRBD2. Per germline, CDR1 SGHVS and CDR2 FQNEAQ. This CDR3 is 19 amino acids long. V lost 5 bases, J lost 2 bases, and 18 bases stayed unmatched. The CDR3 reads CASSMRDAISGINTDTQYF. DNA of the CDR3: TGTGCCAGCAGCATGAGGGACGCCATTAGCGGGATTAACACAGATACGCAGTATTTT. The entire variable domain, with the rest obtained from reference TRBV7-8 and TRBJ2-3, is as follows: GAGVSQSPRYKVAKRGQDVALRCDPISGHVSLFWYQQALGQGPEFLTYFQNEAQLDKSGLPSDRFFAERPEGSVSTLKIQRTQQEDSAVYLCASSMRDAISGINTDTQYFGPGTRLTVL.

This clonotype appeared a few times. This rearrangement joins TRBV27 to TRBJ2-5, with a weak D call TRBD1 (6 bases). V shed 3 bases and J shed 5 bases, with 16 bases lying between them. This CDR3 is 15 amino acids long. From germline, CDR1 is MNHEY and CDR2 SMNVEV (reference sequence). The CDR3 region is CASSLNPGAQETQYF. CDR3 bases: TGTGCCAGCAGTTTGAACCCAGGGGCTCAGGAGACCCAGTACTTC.

This clonotype was counted ten times or more. This chain connects TRBV6-6 to TRBJ2-3; 10 bases are shared with TRBD2. V shed 2 bases and J 3 bases; nucleotides not matched to a gene: 8. The CDR3 contains 17 residues. The germline V gene has CDR1 MNHNY and CDR2 SVGAGI (reference sequence). The CDR3 sequence is CASSYPSGRARTDTQYF. The CDR3 DNA sequence: TGTGCCAGCAGTTACCCCAGCGGGAGGGCCAGAACAGATACGCAGTATTTT.

J is TRBJ1-2 and V is TRBV29-1; unclear D gene. Germline CDR1 and CDR2: SQVTM and ANQGSEA. This CDR3 spans 12 amino acids. Trimming cost V 6 bases and J 1 base, with 9 bases left between them. The CDR3 coding sequence is TGCAGCGTCGGCAGCGGTAACTATGGCTACACCTTC. Protein product: CSVGSGNYGYTF.

Worth noting for this clonotype: This clone may be a read error of a much larger clone one base away. J is TRBJ2-5 and V is TRBV29-1; TRBD1 matches 10 bases. This CDR3 has 14 residues. The germline V gene encodes CDR1 SQVTM and CDR2 ANQGSEA. V lost 3 bases and J lost 5; bases outside the gene matches: 6. DNA for the CDR3: TGCAGCGTTGATGGGGGACAGGGGACGGAGACCCAGTACTTC. Residues: CSVDGGQGTETQYF.

The chain recombines TRBV6-1 with TRBJ2-7, with D possibly called TRBD1 or TRBD2 (5 bases each). Trimming shortened V by 10 bases and J by 1 base, and 14 bases separated the two germline ends. Germline V gene sequence: CDR1 MNHNS, CDR2 SASEGT. CDR3 size: 13 residues. The CDR3 region is CAIKVRGSYEQYF. The CDR3 DNA follows: TGTGCCATCAAGGTGAGGGGTTCCTACGAGCAGTACTTC.

Ten or more counts support this clonotype. This chain connects TRBV24-1 to TRBJ2-1; 7 nucleotides match TRBD2. Germline CDR1 is KGHDR and CDR2 is SFDVKD. The CDR3 runs 16 residues. The V segment lost 2 bases and the J segment 4 bases; nucleotides outside the gene matches: 7. The CDR3 spells CATSDWGGSRYNEQFF. Written as DNA, the CDR3 is TGTGCCACCAGTGATTGGGGCGGGAGCCGTTACAATGAGCAGTTCTTC.

The J gene is TRBJ2-1, the V gene TRBV19; D uncertain. Germline CDR1 is LNHDA and CDR2 is SQIVND (reference sequence). Trimming stripped 4 bases from V and 6 bases from J, with 4 bases between. CDR3 length: 11 amino acids. CDR3 bases: TGTGCCAGTAGTAATATCAATGAGCAGTTCTTC. Protein sequence: CASSNINEQFF.

This clonotype was counted between two and nine times. The V gene is TRBV20-1, the J gene TRBJ2-5; TRBD2 matches 12 bases. This CDR3 is built from 16 residues. Germline V gene sequence: CDR1 DFQATT, CDR2 SNEGSKA (reference sequence). The ends lost 3 bases at V and 4 bases at J; junction bases unmatched: 9. CDR3 coding DNA: TGCAGTGCTAGTAGGGCTAGCGGGGGGGCCACAGAGACCCAGTACTTC. It is translated as CSASRASGGATETQYF.

V is TRBV11-2 and J is TRBJ2-7, with a possible D match to TRBD1 (6 bases). CDR1 SGHAT and CDR2 FQNNGV come from the germline V gene. The CDR3 has 14 amino acids. Trimming cost V 4 bases and J 1 base, with 11 bases left between them. The chain's CDR3 is CASSSHRESYEQYF. In DNA form, the CDR3 reads TGTGCCAGCAGCTCCCACAGGGAATCCTACGAGCAGTACTTC.

This clonotype was seen at least ten times. CDR3 sequence reads: CAIRGLDEKLFF. Written as DNA, the CDR3 is TGTGCCATCAGGGGGCTCGATGAAAAACTGTTTTTT. The chain recombines TRBV10-3 with TRBJ1-4, with TRBD1 as a possible D gene (5 bases). This CDR3 has 12 amino acids. Trimming took 6 bases from V and 6 from J, leaving 8 bases between them. Germline V gene lookup returns CDR1 ENHRY and CDR2 SYGVKD.